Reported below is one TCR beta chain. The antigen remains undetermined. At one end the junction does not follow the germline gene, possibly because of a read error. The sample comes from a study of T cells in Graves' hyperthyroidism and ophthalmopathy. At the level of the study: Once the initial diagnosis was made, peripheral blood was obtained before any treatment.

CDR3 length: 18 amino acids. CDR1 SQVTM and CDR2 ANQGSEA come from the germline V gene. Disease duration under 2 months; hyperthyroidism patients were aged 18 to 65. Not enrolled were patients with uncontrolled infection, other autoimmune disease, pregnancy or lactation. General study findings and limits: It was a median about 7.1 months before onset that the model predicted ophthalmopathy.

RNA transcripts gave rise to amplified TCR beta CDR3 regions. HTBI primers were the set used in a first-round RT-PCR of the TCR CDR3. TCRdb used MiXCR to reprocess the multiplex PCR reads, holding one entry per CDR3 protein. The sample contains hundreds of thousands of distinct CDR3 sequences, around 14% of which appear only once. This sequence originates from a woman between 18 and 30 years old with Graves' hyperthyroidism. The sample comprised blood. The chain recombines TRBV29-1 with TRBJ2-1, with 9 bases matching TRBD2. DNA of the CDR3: TGCAGCGCCCATCCGCCGTTAGGTAGCGGGAGCTCCTACAGTGAGCAGTTCTTC. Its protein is CSAHPPLGSGSSYSEQFF.